The T cell receptor beta chain under discussion was sequenced for a study of OX40 agonist ivuxolimab in advanced cancers. For the study at large: Each dose-escalation patient presented with hepatocellular carcinoma, melanoma, renal cell or head and neck cancer. Findings and limits, study-wide: What antigens the expanded peripheral T cells recognized was never established. Relative to CD4+ cells, CD8+ T cells on average had more expanded clones. In the 0.1 to 3.0 mg/kg range, CD4+ and CD8+ blood T cells had expanded clonally by week 6.

The data were produced by immunoSEQ multiplex PCR, yet TCRdb's version contains in-frame clones alone and is incomplete. The sample has about 63,000 clones; 81% are singletons. The CDR3 spans 13 residues. Between the trimmed V and J ends, which lost 4 bases and 0 bases, there was a span of 5 bases. The V gene's germline CDR1 is SEHNR and CDR2 FQNEAQ (reference sequence). This clone was observed a single time. Its antigen is unidentified. The material sequenced was CD4+ or CD8+ T cells sorted from blood, taken in a trial of the OX40 agonist ivuxolimab. This TCR was recovered from an adult with an advanced solid tumor such as melanoma, head and neck, liver or kidney cancer. The gene calls are TRBV7-9 and TRBJ2-3; the D is unclear. CDR3 loop: CASSYSSTDTQYF. CDR3 bases: TGTGCCAGCAGCTACTCTAGCACAGATACGCAGTATTTT.